This is a list of T cell receptor beta chains from one sample in a study of blood T cell repertoires in COVID-19. Produced via immunoSEQ multiplex PCR; TCRdb's table is partial and in-frame only. The table includes 200,000 or so clones, approximately 88% detected once. Input material: PBMCs or T cells enriched from blood (not recorded which). These receptors all stem from a woman aged 25 to 39 who had been exposed to COVID-19. The CDR3 runs from the conserved cysteine through the conserved F or W. Each record gives: J gene, V gene, CDR3 length, D gene, clone size, CDR3 protein, CDR3 DNA. D genes are given only for firm matches. Some rows mark clone size as missing; the rest say once, few, many or name a class of expanded clone.

TRBJ2-7 | TRBV29-1 | 12 | . | . | CSVGSWPYEQYF | TGCAGCGTTGGGTCCTGGCCCTACGAGCAGTACTTC
TRBJ1-5 | TRBV27 | 18 | . | . | CASSPHLMEGGGNQPQHF | TGTGCCAGCAGTCCCCATCTTATGGAGGGTGGGGGCAATCAGCCCCAGCATTTT
TRBJ2-1 | TRBV9 | 17 | TRBD1 | . | CASSVATRTGSGNEQFF | TGTGCCAGCAGCGTAGCTACCAGGACAGGGTCGGGTAATGAGCAGTTCTTC
TRBJ1-4 | TRBV6-5 | 14 | . | . | CASRHGWGGEKLFF | TGTGCCAGCAGACACGGGTGGGGGGGTGAAAAACTGTTTTTT
TRBJ2-7 | TRBV19 | 13 | . | . | CASSIFGTYEQYF | TGTGCCAGTAGTATATTCGGGACCTACGAGCAGTACTTC
TRBJ1-1 | TRBV30 | 14 | TRBD1 | . | CAWNRDRDNTEAFF | TGTGCCTGGAACCGGGACAGAGACAACACTGAAGCTTTCTTT
TRBJ2-2 | TRBV4-1 | 18 | TRBD2 | . | CASSPGLAGGRNTGELFF | TGCGCCAGCAGCCCTGGACTAGCGGGAGGGAGGAACACCGGGGAGCTGTTTTTT
TRBJ2-5 | TRBV11-1 | 15 | . | . | CASSLGAGNQETQYF | TGTGCCAGCAGCTTAGGGGCAGGGAATCAAGAGACCCAGTACTTC
TRBJ2-3 | TRBV7-9 | 16 | TRBD2 | . | CASSLGNGRAFDTQYF | TGTGCCAGCAGCTTAGGGAACGGGAGGGCCTTCGATACGCAGTATTTT
TRBJ2-7 | TRBV5-1 | 16 | TRBD1 | . | CASSLWGGQGDYEQYF | TGCGCCAGCAGCTTGTGGGGTGGACAGGGGGACTACGAGCAGTACTTC
TRBJ2-7 | TRBV12-3/TRBV12-4 | 13 | . | . | CASSLAGGYEQYF | TGTGCCAGCAGTTTAGCAGGGGGCTACGAGCAGTACTTC
TRBJ2-3 | TRBV9 | 14 | . | . | CASSVRGSTDTQYF | TGTGCCAGCAGCGTAAGGGGAAGCACAGATACGCAGTATTTT
TRBJ1-1 | TRBV30 | 12 | TRBD1 | . | CAWSPDRVEAFF | TGTGCCTGGAGTCCGGACAGGGTCGAAGCTTTCTTT
TRBJ1-1 | TRBV10-3 | 14 | TRBD1 | . | CAIKGQGAQAEAFF | TGTGCCATCAAGGGCCAGGGGGCGCAGGCTGAAGCTTTCTTT
TRBJ2-3 | TRBV30 | 12 | . | . | CAWSAGADTQYF | TGTGCCTGGAGTGCGGGAGCAGATACGCAGTATTTT
TRBJ2-1 | TRBV30 | 16 | TRBD2 | . | CAWSGDSGRAYNEQFF | TGTGCCTGGAGTGGGGATAGCGGGAGGGCCTACAATGAGCAGTTCTTC
TRBJ2-7 | TRBV11-2 | 13 | . | . | CASSFSSVQEQYF | TGTGCCAGCAGCTTTTCTTCAGTGCAAGAGCAGTACTTC
TRBJ2-7 | TRBV14 | 14 | TRBD2 | . | CASSLGTRGALQYF | TGTGCCAGCAGCCTCGGGACTAGAGGGGCGTTGCAGTACTTC
TRBJ1-2 | TRBV19 | 13 | . | . | CASAYPGFYGYTF | TGTGCCAGTGCTTACCCGGGTTTTTATGGCTACACCTTC
TRBJ2-7 | TRBV9 | 14 | TRBD1 | . | CASSFTGGSHEQYF | TGTGCCAGCAGTTTTACAGGGGGCTCCCACGAGCAGTACTTC
TRBJ2-1 | TRBV24-1 | 18 | TRBD2 | once | CATSDFPESGRAANEQFF | TGTGCCACCAGTGATTTCCCAGAGAGCGGGAGGGCCGCAAATGAGCAGTTCTTC
TRBJ2-1 | TRBV5-4 | 18 | . | . | CASSLAQDEVFGYNEQFF | TGTGCCAGCAGCTTGGCACAGGATGAGGTTTTTGGCTACAATGAGCAGTTCTTC
TRBJ2-2 | TRBV11-3 | 14 | . | . | CASSRGPYPGELFF | TGTGCCAGCAGCAGGGGCCCGTACCCCGGGGAGCTGTTTTTT
TRBJ2-3 | TRBV4-1 | 15 | . | . | CATTVGGLGTDTQYF | TGCGCCACCACGGTTGGGGGGTTGGGCACAGATACGCAGTATTTT
TRBJ1-1 | TRBV7-2 | 15 | TRBD1 | once | CASSPFGTVNTEAFF | TGTGCCAGCAGCCCGTTCGGGACAGTGAACACTGAAGCTTTCTTT
TRBJ2-7 | TRBV30 | 14 | . | . | CAWSPGVGGYEQYF | TGTGCCTGGAGTCCGGGGGTTGGGGGGTACGAGCAGTACTTC
TRBJ1-5 | TRBV19 | 15 | TRBD1 | . | CASSRGQLYNQPQHF | TGTGCCAGTAGTAGGGGACAGCTCTACAATCAGCCCCAGCATTTT
TRBJ2-3 | TRBV6-2/TRBV6-3 | 15 | TRBD2 | many | CASSYSSGSTDTQYF | TGTGCCAGCAGTTACTCTAGCGGGAGCACAGATACGCAGTATTTT
TRBJ1-2 | TRBV20-1 | 15 | . | . | CSAIDVVTGLYGYTF | TGCAGTGCTATTGATGTGGTCACAGGGCTCTATGGCTACACCTTC
TRBJ2-2 | TRBV27 | 14 | . | . | CASSLLESPGELFF | TGTGCCAGCAGTTTACTAGAGTCCCCCGGGGAGCTGTTTTTT
TRBJ2-1 | TRBV11-2 | 16 | . | . | CASSSRSDAAYNEQFF | TGTGCCAGCAGCTCAAGAAGCGACGCCGCCTACAATGAGCAGTTCTTC
TRBJ1-1 | TRBV5-1 | 14 | . | . | CASSPGAGGTEAFF | TGCGCCAGCAGTCCAGGGGCCGGGGGGACTGAAGCTTTCTTT
TRBJ2-3 | TRBV6-4 | 15 | TRBD2 | . | CASSDDAGGADTQYF | TGTGCCAGCAGTGATGATGCGGGAGGCGCAGATACGCAGTATTTT
TRBJ1-1 | TRBV18 | 12 | . | . | CASSPGTSEAFF | TGTGCCAGCTCACCCGGGACTTCTGAAGCTTTCTTT
TRBJ2-7 | TRBV29-1 | 13 | . | . | CSVEEGPGGKQYF | TGCAGCGTTGAAGAAGGTCCAGGCGGGAAGCAGTACTTC
TRBJ2-3 | TRBV5-1 | 15 | . | . | CASTRPDKSTDTQYF | TGCGCCAGCACCCGGCCCGACAAGTCCACAGATACGCAGTATTTT
TRBJ2-7 | TRBV19 | 14 | TRBD2 | . | CASSIGTSGYEQYF | TGTGCCAGTAGTATCGGGACTAGCGGCTACGAGCAGTACTTC
TRBJ1-6 | TRBV12-5 | 15 | . | . | CASGLGGSYNSPLHF | TGTGCTAGTGGTTTGGGAGGTTCCTATAATTCACCCCTCCACTTT